A single sample gave rise to the 3 T cell receptor beta chains below, sequenced in a study of blood T cell repertoires in COVID-19. Assay: immunoSEQ multiplex PCR; the TCRdb copy retains only in-frame clones and omits some. The table has hundreds of thousands of clones, around 87% seen once; the top ten hold approximately 3%. The sequencing input was peripheral blood. These receptors were taken from a man between 60 and 75 years old with acute or convalescent COVID-19.

The chain couples TRBV7-9 to TRBJ2-2; D may be TRBD1 (5 bases). Germline V gene lookup returns CDR1 SEHNR and CDR2 FQNEAQ (reference sequence). The V and J ends lost 1 base and 7 bases respectively, with 13 bases between them. The CDR3 contains 15 residues. CDR3 sequence: CASSLVGAPVGELFF. For the CDR3, the DNA is TGTGCCAGCAGCTTAGTTGGGGCCCCGGTCGGGGAGCTGTTTTTT.

In its sample, this clone was seen once. J is TRBJ2-1 and V is TRBV19; 9 nucleotides line up with TRBD1. V was clipped by 3 bases and J by 3 bases; unmatched bases: 3. CDR1 and CDR2 (germline): LNHDA, SQIVND (reference sequence). The CDR3 consists of 15 residues. CDR3 loop: CASSIRDRDYNEQFF. CDR3 sequence (DNA): TGTGCCAGTAGTATCCGGGACAGGGACTACAATGAGCAGTTCTTC.

The rearrangement uses TRBV24-1 and TRBJ2-3, with 8 bases that match TRBD2. Germline CDR1 reads KGHDR; CDR2 reads SFDVKD. The CDR3 loop spans 15 amino acids. V lost 5 bases and J lost 5; bases outside the gene matches: 8. CDR3 bases: TGTGCCACCAGTGCTCGGGGGGGCTTGGGAGATACGCAGTATTTT. Translation: CATSARGGLGDTQYF.